These 16 T cell receptor beta chains were sequenced from one sample in a study of response to subunit inactivated influenza vaccine (dated by TCRdb to the late 2010s). The library was made by RT-PCR. TCRdb lists the instrument as Illumina HiSeq 2500. TCRdb reprocessing: public reads trimmed at Q25 with fastp, clones called with MiXCR, in-frame beta chains kept. When rows share a CDR3 protein, they turn into one entry using the most common DNA and genes. This sample holds roughly 520,000 distinct CDR3 sequences; about 25% were observed only once. Clones ranked in the top ten supply around 2% of the sample. The sample consisted of CD4+ T cells sorted from PBMCs, taken 5 days after vaccination. The receptors stem from a man in his forties or fifties who received an inactivated influenza vaccine. Donor details come from another sample of the same person, matched by shared clones.

The rearrangement uses TRBV20-1 and TRBJ2-3; 11 bases fit TRBD2. Trimming removed 3 bases from V and 2 bases from J; junction bases left unmatched: 4. Per the germline V gene, CDR1 is DFQATT and CDR2 is SNEGSKA (reference sequence). This CDR3 spans 15 amino acids. CDR3 DNA: TGCAGTGCTAGCGGACTAGCGGGTGACACAGATACGCAGTATTTT. It translates to CSASGLAGDTDTQYF.

This clonotype was observed a handful of times. This sequence joins TRBV20-1 and TRBJ2-7; the match to TRBD1 covers 7 bases. Trimming cost V 4 bases and J 5 bases; bases outside gene matches: 11. CDR1 and CDR2 from the germline V gene are DFQATT and SNEGSKA (reference sequence). The CDR3 has 14 amino acids. The CDR3 sequence is CSAKGQAGGNEQYF. The CDR3 DNA follows: TGCAGTGCTAAAGGACAGGCTGGGGGAAACGAGCAGTACTTC.

In this sample, this clonotype turned up many times. The chain couples TRBV29-1 to TRBJ2-7; D perhaps matches TRBD2 (6 bases). This CDR3 is 14 amino acids long. Germline V gene lookup returns CDR1 SQVTM and CDR2 ANQGSEA. V lost 8 bases and J 3 bases, leaving 20 bases between the germline ends. Here the CDR3 reads CSSPGGLNLYEQYF. In DNA, the CDR3 is TGCAGCTCCCCCGGAGGGCTTAATCTCTACGAGCAGTACTTC.

This clonotype was recorded many times. The chain has TRBV20-1 and TRBJ2-7; TRBD1 aligns across 8 bases. J gave up 4 bases and V 7 bases, and 12 bases lay outside the gene matches. Per germline, CDR1 DFQATT and CDR2 SNEGSKA (reference sequence). The CDR3 contains 14 residues. The CDR3 coding sequence is TGCAGTGTTGGTTATCAGGGGGCCCTGTACGAGCAGTACTTC. Protein sequence: CSVGYQGALYEQYF.

V is TRBV6-2 or TRBV6-3 and J is TRBJ2-3; TRBD2 aligns across 9 bases. The germline CDR1 and CDR2 sequences are MNHEY and SVGEGT. J gave up 5 bases and V 7 bases, and 1 base lay outside the gene matches. The CDR3 extends over 12 amino acids. In DNA, the CDR3 is TGTGCCAGCAAACTAGCGGGAGATACGCAGTATTTT. It translates to CASKLAGDTQYF.

This sequence joins TRBV7-2 and TRBJ2-7; TRBD2 aligns across 12 bases. V trimming: 5 bases; J trimming: 0 bases; junction bases outside the gene matches: 2. Germline CDR1 SGHTA, CDR2 FQGNSA. The CDR3 covers 15 residues. The chain's CDR3 is CASSRLAGASYEQYF. The CDR3 bases are TGTGCCAGCAGCAGACTAGCGGGGGCCTCCTACGAGCAGTACTTC.

This clonotype has a handful of counts. The chain couples TRBV4-2 to TRBJ2-5; weak D call: TRBD2 (6 bases). From germline, CDR1 is LGHNA and CDR2 YNFKEQ. CDR3 length: 15 residues. V dropped 1 base and J dropped 2 bases, with 11 bases sitting between them. The CDR3 DNA is TGTGCCAGCAGCCAAGCCGGGGGATTACAAGAGACCCAGTACTTC. Its translation is CASSQAGGLQETQYF.

The chain is built from TRBV7-9 and TRBJ2-3; D is unclear. The germline V gene has CDR1 SEHNR and CDR2 FQNEAQ (reference sequence). Between the trimmed V and J ends, which lost 3 bases and 1 base, there was a span of 11 bases. This CDR3 spans 15 amino acids. The CDR3 DNA sequence: TGTGCCAGCAGCTTTAGGCGGCTCGGCACAGATACGCAGTATTTT. Its translation is CASSFRRLGTDTQYF.

V and J are TRBV10-1 and TRBJ2-7; TRBD2 matches at 7 bases. The V gene's germline CDR1 is WNHNN and CDR2 SYGVQD (reference sequence). The CDR3 contains 14 residues. After removal of 2 bases from V and 3 bases from J, the junction contained 4 bases not matched to a gene. DNA for the CDR3: TGCGCCAGCAGTGAGCTCCAGCGGGGCTACGAGCAGTACTTC. Residues: CASSELQRGYEQYF.

This clonotype was observed a handful of times. The CDR3 reads CSVEGRGGPFNEQFF. The CDR3 DNA sequence: TGCAGCGTTGAAGGGCGGGGAGGCCCCTTCAATGAGCAGTTCTTC. The V and J genes are TRBV29-1 and TRBJ2-1; D is possibly TRBD2 (6 bases). Trimming cost V 1 base and J 6 bases, with 16 bases left between them. Germline V lookup: CDR1 SQVTM, CDR2 ANQGSEA. The CDR3 consists of 15 residues.

This clonotype was seen a few times. This chain connects TRBV5-1 to TRBJ2-1; no definite D call. With 4 bases removed from V and 2 bases from J, the gap between germline ends came to 13 bases. CDR3 length: 15 residues. Germline CDR1 is SGHRS and CDR2 is YFSETQ. The CDR3, as DNA: TGCGCCAGCAGCCGTGGGGAAAAAACCTACAATGAGCAGTTCTTC. Its translation: CASSRGEKTYNEQFF.

The V and J genes are TRBV2 and TRBJ2-3; 8 bases agree with TRBD1. Trimming removed 5 bases from V and 3 bases from J; junction bases left unmatched: 7. Germline CDR1 is SNHLY and CDR2 is FYNNEI. This CDR3 has 15 amino acids. The CDR3 region has the DNA TGTGCCAGCAGTAGGACAGGGCATTTTACAGATACGCAGTATTTT. Its protein is CASSRTGHFTDTQYF.

The chain couples TRBV20-1 to TRBJ2-5; 8 nucleotides agree with TRBD2. The CDR3 consists of 16 residues. V was clipped by 5 bases and J by 5 bases; unmatched bases: 16. Germline CDR1 DFQATT, CDR2 SNEGSKA (reference sequence). CDR3 sequence reads: CSARSQIAGCGETQYF. Here the CDR3 DNA reads TGCAGTGCTCGAAGCCAAATAGCGGGGTGCGGGGAGACCCAGTACTTC.

This clonotype has only a few counts. This chain joins TRBV10-3 and TRBJ2-7, with 9 bases identical to TRBD1. This CDR3 has 17 amino acids. The J segment lost 4 bases and the V segment lost 0 bases, leaving 10 bases of the junction unmatched. Looked up from germline, CDR1 is ENHRY and CDR2 is SYGVKD. The DNA for the CDR3 is TGTGCCATCAGTGAGTCATCCGGGACAGGGAATACTTACGAGCAGTACTTC. This sequence encodes CAISESSGTGNTYEQYF.

The genes are TRBV9 and TRBJ2-7; D is tentatively TRBD1 or TRBD2 (5 bases each). Trimming took off 0 bases at V and 5 bases at J, with 18 bases between the two ends. The CDR3 has 16 residues. Germline V gene data show CDR1 as SGDLS and CDR2 as YYNGEE. The CDR3 sequence is CASSVATLAGPHEQYF. CDR3 DNA: TGTGCCAGCAGCGTAGCTACCCTAGCAGGGCCCCACGAGCAGTACTTC.

The chain joins TRBV20-1 to TRBJ2-2, with D perhaps matching TRBD1 (5 bases). Germline CDR1 and CDR2: DFQATT and SNEGSKA (reference sequence). Trimming stripped 6 bases from V and 3 bases from J, with 23 bases between. This CDR3 has 17 residues. CDR3 in DNA: TGCAGTGCATCTAACAACCTCGCTGACAGATACACCGGGGAGCTGTTTTTT. This codes for CSASNNLADRYTGELFF.